This TCR beta chain is drawn from a study of Ad26.COV2.S vaccination and SARS-CoV-2 variants. General study findings and limits: Reports say spike-specific CD8+ and CD4+ T cell responses covered substantial breadth after vaccination. People who got the vaccine had more spike-specific TCR breadth than people who got placebo. The TCR-based breadth and depth measures might underestimate overall T cell responses. Vaccinated and placebo-treated recipients had similar non-spike TCR breadth.

The CDR3 extends over 14 amino acids. Germline V CDR1 and CDR2: SGHKS, YYEKEE (reference sequence). Deletions cut 1 base from V and 2 bases from J, with 9 bases between. Produced via immunoSEQ multiplex PCR; TCRdb's table is partial and in-frame only. Of some 180,000 clones in the sample, around 90% are singletons; the top ten hold 4.5% to 7.5%. This clone has just one count. The antigen remains undetermined. This chain joins TRBV5-5 and TRBJ1-1; unclear D gene. This sequence was found in a human donor who had recovered from COVID-19. This material consisted of peripheral blood, taken after recovery from COVID-19. CDR3 sequence (DNA): TGTGCCAGCAGCTTGCGGGTTATCAACACTGAAGCTTTCTTT. This sequence encodes CASSLRVINTEAFF.